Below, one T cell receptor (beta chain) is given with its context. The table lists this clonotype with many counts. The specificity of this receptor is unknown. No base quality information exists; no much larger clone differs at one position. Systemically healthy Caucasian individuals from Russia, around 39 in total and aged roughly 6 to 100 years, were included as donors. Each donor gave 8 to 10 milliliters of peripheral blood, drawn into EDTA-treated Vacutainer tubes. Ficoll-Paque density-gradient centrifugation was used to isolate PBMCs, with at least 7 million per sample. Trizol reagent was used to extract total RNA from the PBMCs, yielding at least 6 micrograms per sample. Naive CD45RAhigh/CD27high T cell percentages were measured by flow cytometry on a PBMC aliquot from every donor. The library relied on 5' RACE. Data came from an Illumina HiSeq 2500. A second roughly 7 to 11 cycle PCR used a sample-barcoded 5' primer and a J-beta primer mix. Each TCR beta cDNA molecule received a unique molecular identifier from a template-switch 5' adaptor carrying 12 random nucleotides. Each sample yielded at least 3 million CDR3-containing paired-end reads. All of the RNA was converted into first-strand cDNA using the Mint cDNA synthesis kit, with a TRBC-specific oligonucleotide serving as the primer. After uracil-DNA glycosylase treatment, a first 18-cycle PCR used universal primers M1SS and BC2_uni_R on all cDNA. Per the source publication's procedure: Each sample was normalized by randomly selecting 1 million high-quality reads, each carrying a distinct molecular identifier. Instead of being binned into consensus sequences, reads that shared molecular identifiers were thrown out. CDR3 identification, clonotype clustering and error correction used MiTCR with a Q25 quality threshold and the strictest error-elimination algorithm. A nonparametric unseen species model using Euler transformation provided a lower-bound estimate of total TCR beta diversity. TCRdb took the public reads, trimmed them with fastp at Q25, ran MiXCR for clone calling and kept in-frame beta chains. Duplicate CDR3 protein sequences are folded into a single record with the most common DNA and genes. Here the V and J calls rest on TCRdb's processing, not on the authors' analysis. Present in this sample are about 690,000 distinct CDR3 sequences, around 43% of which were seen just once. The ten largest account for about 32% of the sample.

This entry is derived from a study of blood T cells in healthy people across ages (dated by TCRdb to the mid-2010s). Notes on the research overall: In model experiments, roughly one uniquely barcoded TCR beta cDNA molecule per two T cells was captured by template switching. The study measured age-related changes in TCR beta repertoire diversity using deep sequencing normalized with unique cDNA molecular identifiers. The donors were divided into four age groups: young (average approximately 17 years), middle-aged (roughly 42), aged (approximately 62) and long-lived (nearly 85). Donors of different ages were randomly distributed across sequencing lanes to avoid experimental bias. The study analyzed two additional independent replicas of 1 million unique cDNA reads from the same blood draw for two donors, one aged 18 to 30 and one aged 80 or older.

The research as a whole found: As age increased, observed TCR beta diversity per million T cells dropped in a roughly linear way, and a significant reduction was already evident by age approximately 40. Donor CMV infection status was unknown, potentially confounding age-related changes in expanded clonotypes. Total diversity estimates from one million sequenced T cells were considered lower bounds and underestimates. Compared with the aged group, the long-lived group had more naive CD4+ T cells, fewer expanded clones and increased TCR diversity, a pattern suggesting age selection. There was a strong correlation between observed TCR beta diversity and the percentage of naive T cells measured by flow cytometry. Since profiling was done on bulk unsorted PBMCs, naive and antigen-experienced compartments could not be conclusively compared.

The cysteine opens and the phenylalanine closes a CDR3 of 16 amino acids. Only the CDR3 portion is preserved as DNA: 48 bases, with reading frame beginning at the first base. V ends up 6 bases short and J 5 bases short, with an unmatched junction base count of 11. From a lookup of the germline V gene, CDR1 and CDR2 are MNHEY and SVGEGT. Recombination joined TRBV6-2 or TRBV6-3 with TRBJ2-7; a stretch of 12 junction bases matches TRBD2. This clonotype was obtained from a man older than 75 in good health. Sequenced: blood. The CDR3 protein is CASSDPGTSGLDEQYF. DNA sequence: TGTGCCAGCAGCGACCCGGGGACTAGCGGGTTGGACGAGCAGTACTTC.